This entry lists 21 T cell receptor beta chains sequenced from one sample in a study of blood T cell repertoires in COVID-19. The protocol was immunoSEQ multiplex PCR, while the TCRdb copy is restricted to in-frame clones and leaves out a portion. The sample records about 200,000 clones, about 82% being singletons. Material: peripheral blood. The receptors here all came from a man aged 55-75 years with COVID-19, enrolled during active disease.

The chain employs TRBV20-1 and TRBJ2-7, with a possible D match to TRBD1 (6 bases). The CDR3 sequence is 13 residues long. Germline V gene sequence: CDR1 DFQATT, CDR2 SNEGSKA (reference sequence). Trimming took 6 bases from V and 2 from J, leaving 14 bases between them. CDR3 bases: TGCAGTGCCAGTGGGGACACGACCTACGAGCAGTACTTC. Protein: CSASGDTTYEQYF.

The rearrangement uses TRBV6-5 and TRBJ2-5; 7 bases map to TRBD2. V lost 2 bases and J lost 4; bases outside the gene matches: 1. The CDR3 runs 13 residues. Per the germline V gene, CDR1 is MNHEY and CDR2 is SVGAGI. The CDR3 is CASSYGGVETQYF. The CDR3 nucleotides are TGTGCCAGCAGTTACGGGGGGGTAGAGACCCAGTACTTC.

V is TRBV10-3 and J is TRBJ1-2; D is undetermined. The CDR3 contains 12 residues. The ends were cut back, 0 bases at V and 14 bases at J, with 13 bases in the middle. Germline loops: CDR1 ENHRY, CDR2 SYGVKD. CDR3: CAISESPGFRTF. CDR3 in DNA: TGTGCCATCAGTGAGTCCCCGGGGTTCCGGACCTTC.

CDR3 DNA: TGTGCCAGCAAAAAGACAGGGGAGGCATATGGCTACACCTTC. Encoded protein: CASKKTGEAYGYTF. The chain uses TRBV27 and TRBJ1-2, with 8 nucleotides matching TRBD1. Germline V gene sequence: CDR1 MNHEY, CDR2 SMNVEV (reference sequence). The ends lost 7 bases at V and 5 bases at J; junction bases unmatched: 9. This CDR3 is 14 amino acids long.

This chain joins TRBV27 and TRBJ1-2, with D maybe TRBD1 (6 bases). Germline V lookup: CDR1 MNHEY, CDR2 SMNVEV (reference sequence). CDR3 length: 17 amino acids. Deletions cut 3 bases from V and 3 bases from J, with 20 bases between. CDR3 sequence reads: CASSFSQTGVRHYGYTF. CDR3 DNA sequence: TGTGCCAGCAGTTTTTCACAGACAGGCGTCCGTCACTATGGCTACACCTTC.

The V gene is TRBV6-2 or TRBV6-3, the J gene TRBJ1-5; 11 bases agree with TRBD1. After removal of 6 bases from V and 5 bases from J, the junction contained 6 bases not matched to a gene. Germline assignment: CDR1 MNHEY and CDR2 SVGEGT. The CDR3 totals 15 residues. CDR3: CASSWGQGEYQPQHF. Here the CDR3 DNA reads TGTGCCAGCAGCTGGGGACAGGGGGAATATCAGCCCCAGCATTTT.

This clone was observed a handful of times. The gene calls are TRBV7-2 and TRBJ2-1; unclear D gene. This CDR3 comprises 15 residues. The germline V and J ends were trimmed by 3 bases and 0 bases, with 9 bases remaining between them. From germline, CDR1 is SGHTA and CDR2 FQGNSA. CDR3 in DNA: TGTGCCAGCAGCTTTAGCACGAGCTCCTACAATGAGCAGTTCTTC. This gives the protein CASSFSTSSYNEQFF. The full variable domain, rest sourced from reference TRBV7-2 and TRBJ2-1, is GAGVSQSPSNKVTEKGKDVELRCDPISGHTALYWYRQSLGQGLEFLIYFQGNSAPDKSGLPSDRFSAERTGGSVSTLTIQRTQQEDSAVYLCASSFSTSSYNEQFFGPGTRLTVL.

The CDR3 DNA follows: TGCGCCAGCAGCGATGGGGGGACGTACTCTGGAAACACCATATATTTT. It is translated as CASSDGGTYSGNTIYF. The rearrangement links TRBV5-1 to TRBJ1-3, with D perhaps TRBD1 (5 bases). In germline, CDR1 is SGHRS, CDR2 YFSETQ. Trimming shortened V by 4 bases and J by 0 bases, and 14 bases separated the two germline ends. This CDR3 comprises 16 residues.

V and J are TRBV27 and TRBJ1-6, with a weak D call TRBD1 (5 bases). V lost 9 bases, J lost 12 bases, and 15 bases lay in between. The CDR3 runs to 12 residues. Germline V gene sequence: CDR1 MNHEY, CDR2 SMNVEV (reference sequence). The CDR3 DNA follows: TGTGCCAGTTCAGGGCCGCTGGGACCCCTCCACTTT. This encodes CASSGPLGPLHF.

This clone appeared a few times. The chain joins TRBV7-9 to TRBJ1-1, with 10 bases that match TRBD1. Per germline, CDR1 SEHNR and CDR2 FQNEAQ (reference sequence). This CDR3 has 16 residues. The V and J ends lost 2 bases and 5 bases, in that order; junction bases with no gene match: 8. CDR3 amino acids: CASSLPRQGAGTEAFF. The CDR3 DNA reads TGTGCCAGCAGCTTACCCCGACAGGGGGCTGGGACTGAAGCTTTCTTT.

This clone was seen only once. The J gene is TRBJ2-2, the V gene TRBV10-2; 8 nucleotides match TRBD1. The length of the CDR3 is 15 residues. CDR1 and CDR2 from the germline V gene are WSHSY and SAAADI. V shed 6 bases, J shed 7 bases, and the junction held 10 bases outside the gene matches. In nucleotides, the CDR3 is TGCGCCAGCAGGGGGCCGCAGGGGGCTAGCGGGGAGCTGTTTTTT. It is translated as CASRGPQGASGELFF.

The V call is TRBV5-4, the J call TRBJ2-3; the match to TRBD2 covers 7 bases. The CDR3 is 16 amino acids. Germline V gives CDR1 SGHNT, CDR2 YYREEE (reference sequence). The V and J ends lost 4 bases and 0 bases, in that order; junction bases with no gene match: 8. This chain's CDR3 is CASSSGTFSSTDTQYF. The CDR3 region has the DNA TGTGCCAGCAGCAGCGGGACTTTCTCTAGCACAGATACGCAGTATTTT.

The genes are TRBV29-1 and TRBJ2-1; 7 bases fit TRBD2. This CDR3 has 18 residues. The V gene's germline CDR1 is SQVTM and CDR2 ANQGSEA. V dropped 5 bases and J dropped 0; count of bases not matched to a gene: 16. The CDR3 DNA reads TGCAGCGTTTCTGGACTAGTGGAACCCCCCCTCTCCTACAATGAGCAGTTCTTC. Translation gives CSVSGLVEPPLSYNEQFF.

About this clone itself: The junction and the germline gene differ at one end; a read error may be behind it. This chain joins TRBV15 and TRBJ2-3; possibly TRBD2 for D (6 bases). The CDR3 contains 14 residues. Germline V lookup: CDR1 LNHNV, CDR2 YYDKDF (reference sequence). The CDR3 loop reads CATSRGTSTDTQYF. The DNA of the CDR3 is TGTGCCACCAGCAGGGGAACTAGCACGGATACGCAGTATTTT.

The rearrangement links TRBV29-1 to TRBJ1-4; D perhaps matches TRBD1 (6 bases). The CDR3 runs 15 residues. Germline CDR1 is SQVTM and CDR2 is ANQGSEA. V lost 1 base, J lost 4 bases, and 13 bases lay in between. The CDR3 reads CSVEGGHCLNEKLFF. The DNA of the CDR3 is TGCAGCGTTGAAGGGGGGCACTGCCTTAATGAAAAACTGTTTTTT.

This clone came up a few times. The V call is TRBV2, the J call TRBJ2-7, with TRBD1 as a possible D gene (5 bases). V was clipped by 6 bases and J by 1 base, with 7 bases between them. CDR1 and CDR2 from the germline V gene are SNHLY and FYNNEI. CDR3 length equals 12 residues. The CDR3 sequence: CASRGHSYEQYF. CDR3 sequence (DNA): TGTGCCAGCAGAGGACATTCCTACGAGCAGTACTTC.

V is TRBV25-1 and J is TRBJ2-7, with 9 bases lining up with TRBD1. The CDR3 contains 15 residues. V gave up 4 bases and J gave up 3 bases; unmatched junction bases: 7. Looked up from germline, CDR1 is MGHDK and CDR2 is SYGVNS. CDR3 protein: CASSAPGTGIYEQYF. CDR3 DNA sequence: TGTGCCAGCAGTGCCCCCGGGACAGGGATCTACGAGCAGTACTTC.

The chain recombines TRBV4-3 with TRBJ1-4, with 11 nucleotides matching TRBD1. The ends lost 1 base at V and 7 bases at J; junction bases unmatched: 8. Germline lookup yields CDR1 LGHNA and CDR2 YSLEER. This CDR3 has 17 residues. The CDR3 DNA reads TGCGCCAGCAGCCAAGCCGCGTGGGGACAGGGGGGTGAAAAACTGTTTTTT. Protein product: CASSQAAWGQGGEKLFF.

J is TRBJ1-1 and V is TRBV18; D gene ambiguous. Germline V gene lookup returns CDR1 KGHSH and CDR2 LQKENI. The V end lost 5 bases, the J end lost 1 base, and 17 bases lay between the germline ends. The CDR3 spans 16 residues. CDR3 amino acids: CASSSVSGDTNTEAFF. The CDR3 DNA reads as TGTGCCAGCTCATCGGTATCCGGCGACACGAACACTGAAGCTTTCTTT.

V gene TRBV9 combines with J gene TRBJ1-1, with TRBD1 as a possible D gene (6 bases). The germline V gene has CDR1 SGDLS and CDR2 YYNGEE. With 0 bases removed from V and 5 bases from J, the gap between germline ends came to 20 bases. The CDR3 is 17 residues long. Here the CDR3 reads CASSVDRDTLVLTEAFF. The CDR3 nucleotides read TGTGCCAGCAGCGTAGACAGGGACACTTTAGTACTAACTGAAGCTTTCTTT.

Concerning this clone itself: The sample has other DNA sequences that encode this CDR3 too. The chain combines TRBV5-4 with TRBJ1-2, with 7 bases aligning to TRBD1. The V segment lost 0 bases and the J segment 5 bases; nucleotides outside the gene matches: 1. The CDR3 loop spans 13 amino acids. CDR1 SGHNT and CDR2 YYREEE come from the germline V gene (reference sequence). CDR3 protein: CASSLEGAYGYTF. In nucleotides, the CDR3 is TGTGCCAGCAGCTTGGAGGGGGCGTATGGCTACACCTTC. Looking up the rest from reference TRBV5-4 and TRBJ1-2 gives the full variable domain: ETGVTQSPTHLIKTRGQQVTLRCSSQSGHNTVSWYQQALGQGPQFIFQYYREEENGRGNFPPRFSGLQFPNYSSELNVNALELDDSALYLCASSLEGAYGYTFGSGTRLTVV.